Each of the 7 T cell receptor beta chains below was sequenced from the same sample in a study of CD8+ T cells in alopecia areata. Reverse transcribed after extraction, RNA yielded cDNA as the sequencing template. Method: immunoSEQ multiplex PCR; TCRdb's copy keeps in-frame clones and lacks some. This sample has over 30,000 clones; around three quarters occur once, and the top ten carry around 20%. The sample taken for sequencing was NKG2D-low CD8+ T cells sorted from blood. The receptors derive from a human donor with alopecia areata.

This clone was observed a handful of times. The chain employs TRBV19 and TRBJ1-5; the D gene is possibly TRBD1 (6 bases). This CDR3 has 16 residues. The germline V gene has CDR1 LNHDA and CDR2 SQIVND (reference sequence). V lost 7 bases and J lost 0, with 16 bases in between. DNA for the CDR3: TGTGCCAGTATGGTGGACAGCCGATATAGCAATCAGCCCCAGCATTTT. Translated, it gives CASMVDSRYSNQPQHF.

This chain joins TRBV29-1 and TRBJ1-1; unclear D gene. CDR1 is SQVTM and CDR2 is ANQGSEA in the germline V gene. Trimming cost V 5 bases and J 1 base, with 8 bases left between them. The CDR3 extends over 12 amino acids. In nucleotides, the CDR3 is TGCAGCGTTATACACGAGAACACTGAAGCTTTCTTT. It translates to CSVIHENTEAFF.

The genes are TRBV29-1 and TRBJ2-3; D is unresolved. Germline CDR1 reads SQVTM; CDR2 reads ANQGSEA. This CDR3 comprises 15 residues. With 0 bases removed from V and 0 bases from J, the gap between germline ends came to 10 bases. The CDR3 coding sequence is TGCAGCGTTGAAGATCGGGCCGGAAGCACAGATACGCAGTATTTT. Its translation: CSVEDRAGSTDTQYF.

The V and J genes are TRBV6-6 and TRBJ2-1, with 9 bases lining up with TRBD1. The CDR3 is 14 residues long. Germline loops: CDR1 MNHNY, CDR2 SVGAGI (reference sequence). Trimming removed 5 bases from V and 9 bases from J; junction bases left unmatched: 8. The CDR3 DNA sequence: TGTGCCAGCAGTGCCGGGACAGGGTCAAGTGAGCAGTTCTTC. Amino acids: CASSAGTGSSEQFF.

The chain couples TRBV29-1 to TRBJ2-2; D uncertain. Germline V gene sequence: CDR1 SQVTM, CDR2 ANQGSEA. The V gene lost 3 bases and the J gene lost 7 bases, with 12 bases spanning the gap. This CDR3 is 13 amino acids long. The CDR3 DNA is TGCAGCGTTGATGGGTGGTCCAGCGGGGAGCTGTTTTTT. Amino acid sequence: CSVDGWSSGELFF.

This clone was found once. CDR3 sequence (DNA): TGTGCCAGCAGTACCAATACAGGGACCATATACAATGAGCAGTTCTTC. Protein product: CASSTNTGTIYNEQFF. This chain links TRBV27 with TRBJ2-1; maybe TRBD1 (6 bases). V gave up 5 bases and J gave up 4 bases, with 18 bases separating them. CDR1 and CDR2 (germline): MNHEY, SMNVEV (reference sequence). CDR3 size: 16 residues.

The chain carries TRBV2 and TRBJ2-5; 7 bases are shared with TRBD2. V shed 2 bases, J shed 2 bases, and the junction held 5 bases outside the gene matches. The CDR3 consists of 15 residues. From germline, CDR1 is SNHLY and CDR2 FYNNEI. CDR3 nucleotide sequence: TGTGCCAGCAGTGAATTCTCTAGCGGACAAGAGACCCAGTACTTC. Protein: CASSEFSSGQETQYF.